The sequence of this T cell receptor (beta chain) was determined in a study of CD8 T cells in ankylosing spondylitis. Study-level points and caveats: Disease-linked clones proved CD8+ and comparatively uncommon in peripheral blood. There were earlier reports of some motif variants in reactive arthritis synovial fluid and blood. Apparently characteristic of ankylosing spondylitis blood was a TCR beta motif (eight highly homologous variants).

The TCR beta libraries were generated through quantitative 5'-RACE incorporating molecular barcodes. TCRdb passed the 5' RACE reads through MiXCR, listing each CDR3 protein once. Of 8,400 or so distinct CDR3 sequences in the sample, 3.9% were seen once. Germline values: CDR1 SGDLS, CDR2 YYNGEE. CDR3 length equals 15 residues. Trimming cost V 3 bases and J 0 bases, with 11 bases left between them. By its share, this clonotype is medium-sized. Its antigen is undetermined. The receptor was isolated from a female donor with ankylosing spondylitis or in good health (not recorded which). This chain links TRBV9 with TRBJ2-3; D remains ambiguous. The sequenced sample was blood, either unsorted or a sorted T cell fraction (not recorded which). The CDR3 is CASSDLITSTDTQYF. DNA for the CDR3: TGTGCCAGCAGCGACCTAATAACTAGCACAGATACGCAGTATTTT.